Below, 10 T cell receptor beta chains from the same sample are listed, as sequenced in a study of technical replicates of blood from a few donors. The protocol was immunoSEQ multiplex PCR, while the TCRdb copy is restricted to in-frame clones and leaves out a portion. Here the sample spans approximately 89,000 clones, about 94% being singletons. Sequenced: T cells isolated from PBMCs. Receptors originate from a human donor in good health.

The chain recombines TRBV2 with TRBJ2-7; no reliable D call. This CDR3 comprises 13 residues. V was trimmed by 1 base and J by 3 bases, leaving 7 bases between them. The V gene's germline CDR1 is SNHLY and CDR2 FYNNEI. CDR3 protein: CASSEGLDYEQYF. The CDR3 DNA reads TGTGCCAGCAGTGAAGGGTTAGACTACGAGCAGTACTTC.

The gene calls are TRBV2 and TRBJ2-1, with 11 bases identical to TRBD2. Germline-derived CDR1 and CDR2 are SNHLY and FYNNEI. This CDR3 has 15 residues. The V gene end was trimmed by 6 bases and the J gene end by 6 bases; junction bases not matched to a gene: 7. CDR3 region: CASSSTSGSRNEQFF. The DNA for the CDR3 is TGTGCCAGCAGCTCTACTAGCGGGAGTCGCAATGAGCAGTTCTTC.

The chain couples TRBV2 to TRBJ2-1, with TRBD1 as a possible D gene (6 bases). The germline V gene has CDR1 SNHLY and CDR2 FYNNEI. This CDR3 has 15 amino acids. The V and J ends lost 4 bases and 0 bases respectively, with 10 bases between them. CDR3 nucleotides: TGTGCCAGCAGTGCCGGGACAAACTCCTACAATGAGCAGTTCTTC. It is translated as CASSAGTNSYNEQFF.

This clone appeared a few times. The chain uses TRBV12-5 and TRBJ2-1, with 8 bases lining up with TRBD2. With V trimmed by 8 bases and J by 10 bases, 10 bases remained unmatched. Germline CDR1 and CDR2: LGHNT and FRNRAP. The CDR3 spans 13 residues. The CDR3 region has the DNA TGTGCTAGTAGTGCAGCGGGAGTGAACGAGCAGTTCTTC. Protein product: CASSAAGVNEQFF.

The chain has TRBV5-1 and TRBJ2-3; a possible D gene is TRBD1 (6 bases). V dropped 8 bases and J dropped 2 bases, with 15 bases sitting between them. Germline V gene lookup returns CDR1 SGHRS and CDR2 YFSETQ. This CDR3 region has 14 residues. The CDR3 sequence: CASRDTRNTDTQYF. CDR3 bases: TGCGCCAGTCGGGACACTAGAAACACAGATACGCAGTATTTT.

The chain carries TRBV4-2 and TRBJ1-1; D remains unclear. Trimming took off 4 bases at V and 6 bases at J, with 9 bases between the two ends. The CDR3 loop spans 12 amino acids. The germline V gene has CDR1 LGHNA and CDR2 YNFKEQ. Written as DNA, the CDR3 is TGTGCCAGCAGCCTATGGGGAGCTGAAGCTTTCTTT. Amino acids: CASSLWGAEAFF.

V gene TRBV30 combines with J gene TRBJ2-1, with a tentative D call TRBD2 (6 bases). V lost 3 bases and J 1 base, leaving 10 bases between the germline ends. Germline CDR1 and CDR2: GTSNPN and SVGIG (reference sequence). This CDR3 contains 14 residues. CDR3 in DNA: TGTGCCTGGAGCCGCGGGGCTTCCTACAATGAGCAGTTCTTC. This translates into CAWSRGASYNEQFF.

The CDR3 DNA reads as TGTGCCAGTAGTATAGATCTGGGGGGACTAATCACAGATACGCAGTATTTT. It codes for CASSIDLGGLITDTQYF. The chain is built from TRBV19 and TRBJ2-3; 7 bases agree with TRBD2. The CDR3 is 17 amino acids. Germline-derived CDR1 and CDR2 are LNHDA and SQIVND (reference sequence). J was trimmed by 2 bases and V by 0 bases; bases with no gene match: 8.

The chain joins TRBV5-1 to TRBJ2-3, with D tentatively TRBD2 (5 bases). Germline assignment: CDR1 SGHRS and CDR2 YFSETQ. V was trimmed by 0 bases and J by 2 bases, leaving 10 bases between them. The CDR3 covers 15 residues. CDR3 residues: CASSLVLVPTDTQYF. Written as DNA, the CDR3 is TGCGCCAGCAGCTTGGTACTAGTCCCCACAGATACGCAGTATTTT.

This clone was recorded only once. V is TRBV5-4 and J is TRBJ2-3, with TRBD1 identical over 8 bases. V lost 3 bases and J lost 3; bases outside the gene matches: 3. The CDR3 runs 14 residues. Germline V lookup: CDR1 SGHNT, CDR2 YYREEE (reference sequence). The CDR3 region has the DNA TGTGCCAGCAGCTCCAGGACAGGGACAGATACGCAGTATTTT. The encoded protein is CASSSRTGTDTQYF.